This is a list of T cell receptor beta chains from one sample in a study of blood T cell repertoires in COVID-19. The method was immunoSEQ multiplex PCR; TCRdb's version includes in-frame clones alone and lacks a portion of them. The sample holds about 140,000 clones, approximately 82% seen once. Sequenced sample: peripheral blood. The receptors were sampled from a man between 60 and 75 years old with active or convalescent COVID-19. Each CDR3 is given with its conserved first and last residue. Fields, in order: clone size, V gene, D gene, J gene, CDR3 protein, CDR3 DNA. A D gene is named only where the DNA matches it firmly. Size is stated for part of the rows, as once, few or many counts, or as a class when the clone is expanded.

>.|TRBV2|TRBD2|TRBJ2-5
CASKKTGTRPTETQYF
TGTGCCAGCAAGAAAACCGGGACTAGACCCACGGAGACCCAGTACTTC
>.|TRBV6-6|TRBD1|TRBJ2-5
CASSGTGGSETQYF
TGTGCCAGCAGTGGGACAGGGGGCTCCGAGACCCAGTACTTC
>.|TRBV6-5|TRBD1|TRBJ2-1
CASSYGTGSYNEQFF
TGTGCCAGCAGTTATGGGACAGGGTCCTACAATGAGCAGTTCTTC
>.|TRBV24-1|TRBD2|TRBJ2-1
CATSDQSGGDNEQFF
TGTGCCACCAGTGATCAAAGCGGGGGGGACAATGAGCAGTTCTTC
>.|TRBV14|.|TRBJ2-2
CASSPQGNGELFF
TGTGCCAGCAGCCCCCAGGGAAACGGGGAGCTGTTTTTT
>.|TRBV12-3/TRBV12-4|.|TRBJ2-5
CASSFGPETQYF
TGTGCCAGCAGTTTTGGGCCAGAGACCCAGTACTTC
>.|TRBV5-4|.|TRBJ1-4
CASSLAAVSNEKLFF
TGTGCCAGCAGCTTGGCGGCGGTATCTAATGAAAAACTGTTTTTT
>.|TRBV14|.|TRBJ2-7
CASSQTLVSEQYF
TGTGCCAGCAGCCAGACTCTAGTTTCTGAGCAGTACTTC
>.|TRBV27|.|TRBJ1-5
CASSLSRQQPQHF
TGTGCCAGCAGTTTATCCAGGCAGCAGCCCCAGCATTTT
>.|TRBV19|.|TRBJ1-5
CASSGSRQGYESQHF
TGTGCCAGTAGTGGGTCCCGCCAGGGGTACGAGTCCCAGCATTTT
>.|TRBV18|.|TRBJ2-1
CASSPSTGTYNEQFF
TGTGCCAGCTCACCCAGTACCGGGACTTACAATGAGCAGTTCTTC
>once|TRBV7-8|.|TRBJ1-2
CASSLVTGGKDGYTF
TGTGCCAGCAGCTTAGTGACCGGGGGGAAGGATGGCTACACCTTC
>once|TRBV30|.|TRBJ2-5
CAWSVETVKQETQYF
TGTGCCTGGAGTGTAGAGACAGTGAAACAAGAGACCCAGTACTTC
>.|TRBV11-3|.|TRBJ2-6
CASSLEVRANVLTF
TGTGCCAGCAGCTTGGAGGTGAGGGCCAACGTCCTGACTTTC
>few|TRBV10-1|.|TRBJ2-1
CASSVATLSSYNEQFF
TGCGCCAGCAGTGTCGCGACTTTAAGCTCCTACAATGAGCAGTTCTTC
>.|TRBV2|.|TRBJ1-2
CASSDLLLRSGNRYTF
TGTGCCAGCAGTGACCTTTTGCTCAGATCAGGCAATCGCTACACCTTC